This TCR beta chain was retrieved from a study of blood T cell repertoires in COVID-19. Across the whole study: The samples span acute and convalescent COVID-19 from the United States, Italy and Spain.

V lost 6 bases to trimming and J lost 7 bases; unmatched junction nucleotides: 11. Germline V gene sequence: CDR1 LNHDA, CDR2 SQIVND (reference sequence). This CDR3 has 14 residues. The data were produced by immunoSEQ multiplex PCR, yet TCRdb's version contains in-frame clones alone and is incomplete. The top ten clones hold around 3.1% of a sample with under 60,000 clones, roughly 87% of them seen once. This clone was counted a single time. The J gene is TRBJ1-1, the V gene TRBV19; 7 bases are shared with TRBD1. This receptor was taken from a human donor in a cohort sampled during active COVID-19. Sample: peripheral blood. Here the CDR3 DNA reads TGTGCCAGTAGGACAGGGTCTTCCCAATTTGAAGCTTTCTTT. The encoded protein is CASRTGSSQFEAFF.